This T cell receptor (beta chain) was identified during a study of blood T cells in healthy people across ages (dated by TCRdb to the mid-2010s). At the level of the whole study: In model experiments, roughly one uniquely barcoded TCR beta cDNA molecule per two T cells was captured by template switching. To track age-related changes in TCR beta repertoire diversity, the study relied on deep sequencing normalized with unique cDNA molecular identifiers. To avoid experimental bias, donors of different ages were spread randomly across the sequencing lanes. The study analyzed two additional independent replicas of 1 million unique cDNA reads from the same blood draw for two donors, one aged 18 to 30 and one aged 80 or older. Donors were grouped into four age groups: young (average roughly 17 years), middle-aged (roughly 38), aged (around 60) and long-lived (around 82).

The protocol used for the library was 5' RACE. Sequencer: Illumina HiSeq 2500. A second PCR of roughly 7 to 11 cycles was performed with a sample-barcoded 5' primer and a J-beta primer mix. A unique molecular identifier was introduced onto each TCR beta cDNA molecule by a template-switch 5' adaptor carrying 12 random nucleotides. At least 2.5 million CDR3-containing paired-end reads were obtained from each sample. All of the RNA was converted into first-strand cDNA using the Mint cDNA synthesis kit, with a TRBC-specific oligonucleotide serving as the primer. Following uracil-DNA glycosylase treatment, all cDNA underwent a first 18-cycle PCR with the universal primers M1SS and BC2_uni_R. Turning to the authors' computational methods: For normalization, 1 million high-quality reads were randomly selected from each sample, with every read carrying a distinct molecular identifier. Instead of being binned into consensus sequences, reads that shared molecular identifiers were thrown out. CDR3 identification, clonotype clustering and error correction used MiTCR with a Q25 quality threshold and the strictest error-elimination algorithm. A nonparametric unseen species model with Euler transformation was used to estimate lower-bound total TCR beta diversity. TCRdb itself trimmed the public reads at Q25 with fastp, ran MiXCR and retained productive beta chains. All rows with the same CDR3 protein become a single entry with the most common DNA and genes. TCRdb, rather than the study authors, made the V and J calls. This sample gives some 550,000 distinct CDR3 sequences in total; 40% to 50% of them show up just once. Approximately 25% of the sample goes to the ten largest clones.

The donors were some 36 Caucasian individuals from Russia, aged 6 to 90 years, who were systemically healthy. Approximately 9 milliliters of peripheral blood were collected from each donor into EDTA-treated Vacutainer tubes. Ficoll-Paque density-gradient centrifugation was used to isolate PBMCs, with at least 6.5 million per sample. Total RNA was extracted from PBMCs with Trizol reagent, with at least 5 micrograms obtained per sample. Naive CD45RAhigh/CD27high T cell percentages were measured by flow cytometry on a PBMC aliquot from every donor. Looking up the germline V gene yields CDR1 SGHRS and CDR2 YFSETQ. The V end gives up 4 bases and the J end 5 bases, leaving 9 bases in the junction not matched to a gene. Measured from the cysteine to the phenylalanine, the CDR3 is 15 residues long. Only CDR3 DNA is held: 45 bases, read in frame from base 1. Summary of the overall study and its limitations: The CMV infection status of donors was not known, potentially confounding age-related changes in expanded clonotypes. Since profiling was done on bulk unsorted PBMCs, naive and antigen-experienced compartments could not be conclusively compared. Observed TCR beta diversity correlated strongly with the percentage of naive T cells measured by flow cytometry. Total diversity estimates from one million sequenced T cells were considered lower bounds and underestimates. As age increased, observed TCR beta diversity per million T cells dropped in a roughly linear way, and a significant reduction was already evident by age 40. The long-lived group showed more naive CD4+ T cells, fewer expanded clones and increased TCR diversity than the aged group, suggesting age selection.

In regard to this clonotype: Its antigen is still unknown. Base quality data are lacking; no much larger clone is found one base away.

Sequencing was done on a sample of blood. The TCR was taken from a man at least 80 years old in good health. The V and J genes are TRBV5-1 and TRBJ2-1, with TRBD2 matching 7 junction bases. The CDR3 is CASSHGGMGNNEQFF. The DNA is as follows: TGCGCCAGCAGCCACGGGGGGATGGGAAACAATGAGCAGTTCTTC.